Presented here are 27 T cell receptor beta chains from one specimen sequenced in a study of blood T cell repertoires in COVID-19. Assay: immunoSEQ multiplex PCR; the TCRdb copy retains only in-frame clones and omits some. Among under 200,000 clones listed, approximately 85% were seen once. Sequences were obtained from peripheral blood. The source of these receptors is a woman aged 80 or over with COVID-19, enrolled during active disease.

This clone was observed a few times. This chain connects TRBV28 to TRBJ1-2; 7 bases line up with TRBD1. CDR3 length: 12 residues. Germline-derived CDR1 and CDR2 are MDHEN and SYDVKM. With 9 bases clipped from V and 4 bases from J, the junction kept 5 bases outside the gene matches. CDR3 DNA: TGTGCCAGTAGGGGGCTCGGCTATGGCTACACCTTC. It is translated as CASRGLGYGYTF.

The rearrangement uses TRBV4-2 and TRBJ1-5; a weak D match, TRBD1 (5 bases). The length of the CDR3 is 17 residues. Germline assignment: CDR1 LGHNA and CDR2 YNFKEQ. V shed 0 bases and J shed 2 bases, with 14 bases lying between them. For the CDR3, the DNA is TGTGCCAGCAGCCAAGATCATCAGGGCGTCGGCAATCAGCCCCAGCATTTT. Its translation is CASSQDHQGVGNQPQHF.

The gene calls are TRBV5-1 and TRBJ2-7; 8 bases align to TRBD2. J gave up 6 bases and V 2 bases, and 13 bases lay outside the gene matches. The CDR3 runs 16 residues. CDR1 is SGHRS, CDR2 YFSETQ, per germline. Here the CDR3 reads CASSFASGSLYGEQYF. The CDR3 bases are TGCGCCAGCAGCTTCGCCAGCGGGAGCCTCTACGGCGAGCAGTACTTC. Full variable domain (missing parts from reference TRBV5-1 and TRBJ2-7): KAGVTQTPRYLIKTRGQQVTLSCSPISGHRSVSWYQQTPGQGLQFLFEYFSETQRNKGNFPGRFSGRQFSNSRSEMNVSTLELGDSALYLCASSFASGSLYGEQYFGPGTRLTVT.

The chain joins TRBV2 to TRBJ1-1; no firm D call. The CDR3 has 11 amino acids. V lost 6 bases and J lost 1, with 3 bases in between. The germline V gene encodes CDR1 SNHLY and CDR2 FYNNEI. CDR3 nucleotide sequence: TGTGCCAGCAGCAAGAACACTGAAGCTTTCTTT. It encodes CASSKNTEAFF.

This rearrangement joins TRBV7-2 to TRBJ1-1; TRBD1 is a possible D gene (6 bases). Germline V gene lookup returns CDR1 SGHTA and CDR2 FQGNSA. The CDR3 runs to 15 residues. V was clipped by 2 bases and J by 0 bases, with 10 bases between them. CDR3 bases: TGTGCCAGCAGCTTACCGGGACACATGAACACTGAAGCTTTCTTT. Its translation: CASSLPGHMNTEAFF.

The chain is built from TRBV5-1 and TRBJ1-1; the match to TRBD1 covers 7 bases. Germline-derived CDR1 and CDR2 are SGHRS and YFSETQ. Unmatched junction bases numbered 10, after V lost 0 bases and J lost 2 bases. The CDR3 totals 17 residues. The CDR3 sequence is CASSLDVAGQTNTEAFF. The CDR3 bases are TGCGCCAGCAGCTTGGACGTTGCGGGACAGACAAACACTGAAGCTTTCTTT.

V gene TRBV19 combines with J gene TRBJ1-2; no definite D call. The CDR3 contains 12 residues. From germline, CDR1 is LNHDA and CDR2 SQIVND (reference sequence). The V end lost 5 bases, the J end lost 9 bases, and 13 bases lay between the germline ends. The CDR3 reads CASSRGLLRYTF. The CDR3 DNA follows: TGTGCCAGTAGTCGAGGCCTACTACGCTACACCTTC.

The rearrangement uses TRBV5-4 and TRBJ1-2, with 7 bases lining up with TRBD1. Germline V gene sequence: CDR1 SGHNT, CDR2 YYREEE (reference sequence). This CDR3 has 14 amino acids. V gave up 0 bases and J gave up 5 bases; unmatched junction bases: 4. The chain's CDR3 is CASSLAGTVYGYTF. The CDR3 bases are TGTGCCAGCAGCTTGGCCGGGACAGTATATGGCTACACCTTC.

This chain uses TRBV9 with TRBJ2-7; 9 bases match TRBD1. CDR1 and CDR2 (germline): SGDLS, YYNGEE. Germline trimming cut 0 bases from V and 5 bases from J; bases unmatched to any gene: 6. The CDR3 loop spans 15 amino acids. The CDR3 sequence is CASSVGDRVSNEQYF. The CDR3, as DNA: TGTGCCAGCAGCGTAGGGGACAGGGTGTCCAACGAGCAGTACTTC.

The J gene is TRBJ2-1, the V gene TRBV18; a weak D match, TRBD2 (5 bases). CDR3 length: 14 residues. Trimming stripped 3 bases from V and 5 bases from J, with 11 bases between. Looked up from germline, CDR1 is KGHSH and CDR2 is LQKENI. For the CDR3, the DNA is TGTGCCAGCTCACCGCGGGCAGGAGACAATGAGCAGTTCTTC. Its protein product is CASSPRAGDNEQFF. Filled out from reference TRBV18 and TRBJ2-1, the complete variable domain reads NAGVMQNPRHLVRRRGQEARLRCSPMKGHSHVYWYRQLPEEGLKFMVYLQKENIIDESGMPKERFSAEFPKEGPSILRIQQVVRGDSAAYFCASSPRAGDNEQFFGPGTRLTVL.

CDR3 coding DNA: TGTGCCAGTAGCAAAGGGGTAGGGGATGGCTACACCTTC. It encodes CASSKGVGDGYTF. This sequence joins TRBV19 and TRBJ1-2; D may be TRBD1 (5 bases). Germline CDR1 reads LNHDA; CDR2 reads SQIVND (reference sequence). The CDR3 spans 13 residues. The V and J ends lost 6 bases and 6 bases respectively, with 14 bases between them.

CDR3 region: CASSWDTGVNTEAFF. CDR3 in DNA: TGCGCCAGCAGCTGGGATACAGGGGTGAACACTGAAGCTTTCTTT. The chain uses TRBV5-1 and TRBJ1-1; 7 bases are shared with TRBD1. Trimming took 3 bases from V and 0 from J; bases not matched to a gene: 5. This CDR3 comprises 15 residues. Germline CDR1 is SGHRS and CDR2 is YFSETQ.

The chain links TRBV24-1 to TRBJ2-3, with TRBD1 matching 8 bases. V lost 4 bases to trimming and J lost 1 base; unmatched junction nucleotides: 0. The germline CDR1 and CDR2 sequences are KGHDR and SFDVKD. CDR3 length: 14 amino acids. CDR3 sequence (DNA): TGTGCCACCAGTGAGGGACAGGGCACAGATACGCAGTATTTT. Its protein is CATSEGQGTDTQYF.

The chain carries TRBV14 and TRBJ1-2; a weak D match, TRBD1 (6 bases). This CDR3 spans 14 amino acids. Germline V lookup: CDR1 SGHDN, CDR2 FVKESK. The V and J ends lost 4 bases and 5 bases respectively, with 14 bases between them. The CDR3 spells CASSRYRTDYGYTF. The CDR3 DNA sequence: TGTGCCAGCAGCCGCTACCGGACAGATTATGGCTACACCTTC.

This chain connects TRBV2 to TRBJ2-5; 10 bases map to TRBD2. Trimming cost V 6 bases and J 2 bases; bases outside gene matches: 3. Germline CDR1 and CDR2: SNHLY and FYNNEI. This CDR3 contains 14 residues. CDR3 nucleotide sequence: TGTGCCAGCAGCCTAGCGGGGGTGCAAGAGACCCAGTACTTC. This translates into CASSLAGVQETQYF.

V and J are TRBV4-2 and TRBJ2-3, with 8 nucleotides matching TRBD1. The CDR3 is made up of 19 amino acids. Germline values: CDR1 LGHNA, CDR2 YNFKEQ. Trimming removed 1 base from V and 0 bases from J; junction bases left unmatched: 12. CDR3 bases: TGTGCCAGCAGCCAAGCAGACAGGGGCGGGACCTCTAGCACAGATACGCAGTATTTT. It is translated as CASSQADRGGTSSTDTQYF.

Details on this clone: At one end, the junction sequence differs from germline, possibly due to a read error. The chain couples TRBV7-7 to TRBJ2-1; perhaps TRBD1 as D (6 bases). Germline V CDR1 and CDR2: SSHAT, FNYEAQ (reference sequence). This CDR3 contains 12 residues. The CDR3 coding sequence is TGTGCTAGCAGCAATAGGGGGAATGAGCAGTTCTTC. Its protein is CASSNRGNEQFF.

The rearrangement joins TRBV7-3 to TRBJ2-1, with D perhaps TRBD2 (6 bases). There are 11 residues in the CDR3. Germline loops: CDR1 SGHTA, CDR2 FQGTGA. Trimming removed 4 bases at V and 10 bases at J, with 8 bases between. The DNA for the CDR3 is TGTGCCAGCAGCTCAGGGAGGGAGCAGTTCTTC. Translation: CASSSGREQFF.

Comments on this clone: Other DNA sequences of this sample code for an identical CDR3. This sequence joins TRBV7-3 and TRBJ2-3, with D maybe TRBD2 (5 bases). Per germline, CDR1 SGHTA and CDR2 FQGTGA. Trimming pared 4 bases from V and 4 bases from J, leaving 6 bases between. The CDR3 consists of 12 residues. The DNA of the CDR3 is TGTGCCAGCAGCTCCGGGGCAGATACGCAGTATTTT. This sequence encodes CASSSGADTQYF.

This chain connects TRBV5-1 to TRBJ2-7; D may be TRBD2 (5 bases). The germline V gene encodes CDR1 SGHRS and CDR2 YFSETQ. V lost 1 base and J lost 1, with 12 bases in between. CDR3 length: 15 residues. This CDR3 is CASSLYSGSSYEQYF. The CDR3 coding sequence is TGCGCCAGCAGCTTGTATTCGGGATCTTCCTACGAGCAGTACTTC.

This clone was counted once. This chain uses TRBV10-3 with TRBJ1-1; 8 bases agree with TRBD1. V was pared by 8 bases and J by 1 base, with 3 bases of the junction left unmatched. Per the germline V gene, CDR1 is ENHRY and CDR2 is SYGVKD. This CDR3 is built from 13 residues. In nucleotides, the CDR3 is TGTGCCATCGGACAGGGAAAGAACACTGAAGCTTTCTTT. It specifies CAIGQGKNTEAFF.

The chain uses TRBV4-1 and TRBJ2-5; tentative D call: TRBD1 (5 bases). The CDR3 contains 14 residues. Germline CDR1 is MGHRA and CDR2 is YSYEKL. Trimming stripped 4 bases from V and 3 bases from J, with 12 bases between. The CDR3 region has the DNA TGCGCCAGCAGCCTCACCGAAGGGGAAGAGACCCAGTACTTC. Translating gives CASSLTEGEETQYF.

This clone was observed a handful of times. The CDR3 region is CASSHYRGPPTYTQYF. The CDR3 nucleotides read TGCGCCAGCAGTCACTACAGGGGGCCCCCCACTTATACGCAGTATTTT. This sequence joins TRBV23-1 and TRBJ2-3, with 9 bases fitting TRBD1. TRBV23-1 is filed as an ORF, its function uncertain. The CDR3 sequence is 16 residues long. The V gene end was trimmed by 3 bases and the J gene end by 7 bases; junction bases not matched to a gene: 11.

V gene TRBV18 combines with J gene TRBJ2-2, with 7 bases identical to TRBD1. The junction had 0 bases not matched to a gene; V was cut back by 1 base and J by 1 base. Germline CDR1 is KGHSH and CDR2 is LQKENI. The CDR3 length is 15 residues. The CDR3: CASSPRQGNTGELFF. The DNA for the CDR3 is TGTGCCAGCTCACCACGACAGGGGAACACCGGGGAGCTGTTTTTT.

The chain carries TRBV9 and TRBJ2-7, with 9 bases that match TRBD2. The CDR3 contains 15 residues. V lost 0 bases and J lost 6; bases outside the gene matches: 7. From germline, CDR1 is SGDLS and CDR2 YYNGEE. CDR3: CASSVVGSGSSEQYF. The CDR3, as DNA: TGTGCCAGCAGCGTAGTCGGTAGCGGGAGTTCCGAGCAGTACTTC.

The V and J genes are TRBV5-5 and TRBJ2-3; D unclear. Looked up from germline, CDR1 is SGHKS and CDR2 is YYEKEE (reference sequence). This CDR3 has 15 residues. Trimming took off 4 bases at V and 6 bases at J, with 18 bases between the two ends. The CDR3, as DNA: TGTGCCAGCAGCCAAGACAAATTCGTCGTGGATACGCAGTATTTT. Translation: CASSQDKFVVDTQYF.

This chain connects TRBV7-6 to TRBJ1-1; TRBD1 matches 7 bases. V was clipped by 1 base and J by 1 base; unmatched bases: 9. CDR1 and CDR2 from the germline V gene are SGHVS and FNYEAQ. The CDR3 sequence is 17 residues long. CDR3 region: CASSLVRAGGKNTEAFF. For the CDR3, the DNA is TGTGCCAGCAGCTTAGTCCGGGCAGGGGGAAAGAACACTGAAGCTTTCTTT. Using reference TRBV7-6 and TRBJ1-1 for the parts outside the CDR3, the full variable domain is GAGVSQSPRYKVTKRGQDVALRCDPISGHVSLYWYRQALGQGPEFLTYFNYEAQQDKSGLPNDRFSAERPEGSISTLTIQRTEQRDSAMYRCASSLVRAGGKNTEAFFGQGTRLTVV.